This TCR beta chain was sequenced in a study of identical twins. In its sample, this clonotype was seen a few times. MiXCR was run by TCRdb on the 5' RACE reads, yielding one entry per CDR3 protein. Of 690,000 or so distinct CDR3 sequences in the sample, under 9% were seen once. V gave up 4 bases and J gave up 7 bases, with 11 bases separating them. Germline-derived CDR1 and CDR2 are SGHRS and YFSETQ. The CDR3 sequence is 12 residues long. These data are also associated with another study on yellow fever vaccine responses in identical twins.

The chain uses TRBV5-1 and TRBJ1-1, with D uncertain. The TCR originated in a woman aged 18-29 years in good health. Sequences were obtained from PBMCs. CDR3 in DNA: TGCGCCAGCAGCCTCCGCATGGGTGAAGCTTTCTTT. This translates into CASSLRMGEAFF.